The T cell receptor (beta chain) described here comes from a study of response to subunit inactivated influenza vaccine. TCRdb analysed the RT-PCR reads with MiXCR anew, one entry per CDR3 protein. The sample has 600,000 to 700,000 distinct CDR3 sequences; less than 15% are singletons. A word on this clonotype: Its antigen is unidentified.

Study-wide findings and caveats: The authors offered the suggestion that each seasonal influenza vaccination recruits few new T cells.

Germline V gene lookup returns CDR1 MNHNS and CDR2 SASEGT. This CDR3 has 16 amino acids. V shed 6 bases and J shed 3 bases, with 15 bases lying between them. This TCR derives from a man aged 45 to 65 who received an inactivated influenza vaccine. The specimen comprised PBMCs from blood, sampled less than 15 days before vaccination. The V and J genes are TRBV6-1 and TRBJ1-6; tentative D call: TRBD1 (6 bases). In DNA, the CDR3 is TGTGCCAGCAGCCCGCGGGGGGCCGGCTATAATTCACCCCTCCACTTT. Residues: CASSPRGAGYNSPLHF.